Listed below are T cell receptor beta chains from one sample, sequenced in a study of blood T cell repertoires in COVID-19. Produced via immunoSEQ multiplex PCR; TCRdb's table is partial and in-frame only. The profile shows about 270,000 clones, about nine tenths of them singletons. Specimen: PBMCs or T cells enriched from blood (not recorded which). The receptors shown here come from a woman aged 45 to 65 who had recovered from COVID-19. The CDR3 runs from the conserved cysteine through the conserved F or W. Each record gives: V gene, J gene, clone size, D gene, CDR3 DNA, CDR3 protein. A D gene is named only where the DNA matches it firmly. Size values are once, few and many counts, or a class for expanded clones, and some rows have none.

V gene: TRBV15
J gene: TRBJ1-4
clone size: NA
D gene: TRBD1
CDR3 DNA: TGTGCCACCAGCAGGGCACAAAGGGGGCGCGATGAAAAACTGTTTTTT
CDR3 protein: CATSRAQRGRDEKLFF

V gene: TRBV12-3/TRBV12-4
J gene: TRBJ2-1
clone size: NA
D gene: TRBD2
CDR3 DNA: TGTGCCAGCATAGTAGCGGGAGGGGATGAGCAGTTCTTC
CDR3 protein: CASIVAGGDEQFF

V gene: TRBV5-6
J gene: TRBJ2-7
clone size: NA
D gene: TRBD2
CDR3 DNA: TGTGCCAGCAGCTTGGTTGGACTAGCGGAATACGAGCAGTACTTC
CDR3 protein: CASSLVGLAEYEQYF

V gene: TRBV4-1
J gene: TRBJ1-1
clone size: NA
D gene: NA
CDR3 DNA: TGCGCCAGCAGCCCCGGGGAGGGGGTAGTGAACACTGAAGCTTTCTTT
CDR3 protein: CASSPGEGVVNTEAFF

V gene: TRBV12-3/TRBV12-4
J gene: TRBJ1-2
clone size: NA
D gene: NA
CDR3 DNA: TGTGCCAGCAGTGGACAGCGAGGCTACACCTTC
CDR3 protein: CASSGQRGYTF

V gene: TRBV28
J gene: TRBJ2-7
clone size: NA
D gene: TRBD1
CDR3 DNA: TGTGCCAGCAGCGTAGGGACAGTTTACGAGCAGTACTTC
CDR3 protein: CASSVGTVYEQYF

V gene: TRBV2
J gene: TRBJ1-6
clone size: NA
D gene: TRBD1
CDR3 DNA: TGTGCCAGCAGTTTACAGGGGTTGTTCGGTAATTCACCCCTCCACTTT
CDR3 protein: CASSLQGLFGNSPLHF

V gene: TRBV5-4
J gene: TRBJ2-7
clone size: NA
D gene: NA
CDR3 DNA: TGTGCCAGCACCCCGTCGACAGGCCACGAGCAGTACTTC
CDR3 protein: CASTPSTGHEQYF

V gene: TRBV29-1
J gene: TRBJ2-7
clone size: NA
D gene: TRBD2
CDR3 DNA: TGCAGCGTTCAACCCAGACTAGCGGGTGCCTACGAGCAGTACTTC
CDR3 protein: CSVQPRLAGAYEQYF

V gene: TRBV28
J gene: TRBJ2-3
clone size: NA
D gene: TRBD2
CDR3 DNA: TGTGCCAGCAGTTCACACCCGGGTAGCGGGCTCACAGATACGCAGTATTTT
CDR3 protein: CASSSHPGSGLTDTQYF

V gene: TRBV14
J gene: TRBJ1-2
clone size: NA
D gene: NA
CDR3 DNA: TGTGCCAGCAGCCGCGGGAACTATGGCTACACCTTC
CDR3 protein: CASSRGNYGYTF

V gene: TRBV29-1
J gene: TRBJ1-3
clone size: NA
D gene: NA
CDR3 DNA: TGCAGCGCTTCACAGGGTTTACCTGGAAACACCATATATTTT
CDR3 protein: CSASQGLPGNTIYF

V gene: TRBV20-1
J gene: TRBJ2-1
clone size: NA
D gene: NA
CDR3 DNA: TGCAGTGCCCCTTCCTACAATGAGCAGTTCTTC
CDR3 protein: CSAPSYNEQFF

V gene: TRBV30
J gene: TRBJ1-2
clone size: NA
D gene: TRBD1
CDR3 DNA: TGTGCCTGGATGAGGGGGCCCCTGAGCGGTGGCTACACCTTC
CDR3 protein: CAWMRGPLSGGYTF

V gene: TRBV19
J gene: TRBJ1-5
clone size: NA
D gene: TRBD1
CDR3 DNA: TGTGCCAGTACCGACAAGACAGGGGGACATCAGCCCCAGCATTTT
CDR3 protein: CASTDKTGGHQPQHF

V gene: TRBV7-2
J gene: TRBJ2-5
clone size: NA
D gene: TRBD2
CDR3 DNA: TGTGCCAGCAGCTTACTAGCGGGCCTCCAAGAGACCCAGTACTTC
CDR3 protein: CASSLLAGLQETQYF

V gene: TRBV11-1
J gene: TRBJ1-1
clone size: NA
D gene: NA
CDR3 DNA: TGTGCCAGCAGTTGGCAGAACGAAGCTTTCTTT
CDR3 protein: CASSWQNEAFF

V gene: TRBV19
J gene: TRBJ1-3
clone size: NA
D gene: NA
CDR3 DNA: TGTGCCAGTAGTATAGATCTTCGAGGGTCTGGAAACACCATATATTTT
CDR3 protein: CASSIDLRGSGNTIYF

V gene: TRBV24-1
J gene: TRBJ2-5
clone size: NA
D gene: NA
CDR3 DNA: TGTGCCACCAGTGACGAATGGAGAGAGACCCAGTACTTC
CDR3 protein: CATSDEWRETQYF

V gene: TRBV5-1
J gene: TRBJ2-7
clone size: NA
D gene: NA
CDR3 DNA: TGCGCCAGCAGCTTGATGCAGAACCAGCAGTACTTC
CDR3 protein: CASSLMQNQQYF

V gene: TRBV3-1/TRBV3-2
J gene: TRBJ1-5
clone size: few
D gene: TRBD1
CDR3 DNA: TGTGCCAGCAGCCAAGAACCAACAGGGGATTGGGGCAATCAGCCCCAGCATTTT
CDR3 protein: CASSQEPTGDWGNQPQHF

V gene: TRBV18
J gene: TRBJ1-4
clone size: NA
D gene: NA
CDR3 DNA: TGTGCCAGCTCACCATCCAGGGGCAATGAAAAACTGTTTTTT
CDR3 protein: CASSPSRGNEKLFF

V gene: TRBV7-2
J gene: TRBJ1-1
clone size: NA
D gene: TRBD1
CDR3 DNA: TGTGCCAGCTGGACAGGGCCGAACACTGAAGCTTTCTTT
CDR3 protein: CASWTGPNTEAFF

V gene: TRBV28
J gene: TRBJ2-3
clone size: NA
D gene: TRBD2
CDR3 DNA: TGTGCCAGCAGCCATACTGGACTAGCGGACACAGATACGCAGTATTTT
CDR3 protein: CASSHTGLADTDTQYF

V gene: TRBV30
J gene: TRBJ1-1
clone size: NA
D gene: TRBD1
CDR3 DNA: TGTGCCTGGAGGGGATCAGGGGGCCAGAACACTGAAGCTTTCTTT
CDR3 protein: CAWRGSGGQNTEAFF

V gene: TRBV7-2
J gene: TRBJ2-3
clone size: NA
D gene: NA
CDR3 DNA: TGTGCCAGCAGCGACGATGCGGGGTCGCAGTATTTT
CDR3 protein: CASSDDAGSQYF

V gene: TRBV5-1
J gene: TRBJ1-2
clone size: NA
D gene: NA
CDR3 DNA: TGCGCCAGCAGCTTGGCCGGTATGAACTATGGCTACACCTTC
CDR3 protein: CASSLAGMNYGYTF

V gene: TRBV27
J gene: TRBJ1-4
clone size: once
D gene: TRBD1
CDR3 DNA: TGTGCCAGCAGCCGGGACAGAGTTAATGAAAAACTGTTTTTT
CDR3 protein: CASSRDRVNEKLFF

V gene: TRBV19
J gene: TRBJ2-5
clone size: NA
D gene: TRBD1
CDR3 DNA: TGTGCCAGTAGACCCGGGACAGGGGGTCCAGAGACCCAGTACTTC
CDR3 protein: CASRPGTGGPETQYF

V gene: TRBV28
J gene: TRBJ2-1
clone size: NA
D gene: TRBD2
CDR3 DNA: TGTGCCAGCAGTTTGCCTAGCGGGAGGGCCAATGAGCAGTTCTTC
CDR3 protein: CASSLPSGRANEQFF

V gene: TRBV5-1
J gene: TRBJ1-2
clone size: NA
D gene: TRBD1
CDR3 DNA: TGCGCCAGCAGCCCGGGGACAGGGCTATACTATGGCTACACCTTC
CDR3 protein: CASSPGTGLYYGYTF

V gene: TRBV7-9
J gene: TRBJ2-3
clone size: NA
D gene: TRBD1
CDR3 DNA: TGTGCCAGCAGCTGGAAACCGGGACAGGGAAATACGCAGTATTTT
CDR3 protein: CASSWKPGQGNTQYF

V gene: TRBV9
J gene: TRBJ2-5
clone size: NA
D gene: TRBD2
CDR3 DNA: TGTGCCAGCCGCAAAACCTTAAGCGGGGCAGAGACCCAGTACTTC
CDR3 protein: CASRKTLSGAETQYF

V gene: TRBV28
J gene: TRBJ2-2
clone size: NA
D gene: NA
CDR3 DNA: TGTGCCAGCAGTTTCGGGTTTTTAACCGGGGAGCTGTTTTTT
CDR3 protein: CASSFGFLTGELFF

V gene: TRBV3-1/TRBV3-2
J gene: TRBJ1-5
clone size: NA
D gene: NA
CDR3 DNA: TGTGCCAGCAGCCAAGATGTCGGGCGGGGCAATCAGCCCCAGCATTTT
CDR3 protein: CASSQDVGRGNQPQHF

V gene: TRBV24-1
J gene: TRBJ2-1
clone size: NA
D gene: TRBD2
CDR3 DNA: TGTGCCACCAGTGATTTACCGGGACTAGCGGGAGATGAGCAGTTCTTC
CDR3 protein: CATSDLPGLAGDEQFF

V gene: TRBV7-9
J gene: TRBJ1-2
clone size: NA
D gene: NA
CDR3 DNA: TGTGCCAGCAGCCTAGACGGTAACTATGGCTACACCTTC
CDR3 protein: CASSLDGNYGYTF

V gene: TRBV9
J gene: TRBJ1-4
clone size: few
D gene: TRBD1
CDR3 DNA: TGTGCCAGCAGCGAAAGGGGACAGCTAAATGAAAAACTGTTTTTT
CDR3 protein: CASSERGQLNEKLFF

V gene: TRBV9
J gene: TRBJ1-6
clone size: once
D gene: NA
CDR3 DNA: TGTGCCAGCAGCGTAGTGGGGGGAGATTCACCCCTCCACTTT
CDR3 protein: CASSVVGGDSPLHF

V gene: TRBV3-1/TRBV3-2
J gene: TRBJ2-6
clone size: NA
D gene: NA
CDR3 DNA: TGTGCCAGCAGCTCAGCGGGCAACTCTGGGGCCAACGTCCTGACTTTC
CDR3 protein: CASSSAGNSGANVLTF

V gene: TRBV2
J gene: TRBJ1-3
clone size: NA
D gene: TRBD1
CDR3 DNA: TGTGCCAGCAGGAGGAACAGGGGAGGTGGAAACACCATATATTTT
CDR3 protein: CASRRNRGGGNTIYF

V gene: TRBV3-1/TRBV3-2
J gene: TRBJ2-5
clone size: few
D gene: TRBD2
CDR3 DNA: TGTGCCAGCAGCCAAGCGGGACTAGGTCGTGAGACCCAGTACTTC
CDR3 protein: CASSQAGLGRETQYF

V gene: TRBV7-9
J gene: TRBJ2-5
clone size: NA
D gene: TRBD2
CDR3 DNA: TGTGCCAGCAGCTTAGGGACTAGCTTCCAAGAGACCCAGTACTTC
CDR3 protein: CASSLGTSFQETQYF

V gene: TRBV4-2
J gene: TRBJ1-4
clone size: NA
D gene: TRBD1
CDR3 DNA: TGTGCCAGCAGCCAAGATTATAACAGGGGGAATGAAAAACTGTTTTTT
CDR3 protein: CASSQDYNRGNEKLFF

V gene: TRBV3-1/TRBV3-2
J gene: TRBJ1-5
clone size: NA
D gene: NA
CDR3 DNA: TGTGCCAGCAGCCTCAGAGGGGGACAGCCCCAGCATTTT
CDR3 protein: CASSLRGGQPQHF

V gene: TRBV7-6
J gene: TRBJ1-1
clone size: NA
D gene: NA
CDR3 DNA: TGTGCCAGCAGCTTAGGGGGAGACACTGAAGCTTTCTTT
CDR3 protein: CASSLGGDTEAFF

V gene: TRBV4-2
J gene: TRBJ2-3
clone size: NA
D gene: TRBD2
CDR3 DNA: TGTGCCAGCAGCCAAGCTCTAGCGGGGAATACGCAGTATTTT
CDR3 protein: CASSQALAGNTQYF

V gene: TRBV27
J gene: TRBJ1-2
clone size: NA
D gene: TRBD1
CDR3 DNA: TGTGCCAGCAGTTCTACAGGGGGTCCCCTGTATGGCTACACCTTC
CDR3 protein: CASSSTGGPLYGYTF

V gene: TRBV12-5
J gene: TRBJ2-7
clone size: NA
D gene: TRBD2
CDR3 DNA: TGTGCTAGTGTAGCGGGGAACCACGAGCAGTACTTC
CDR3 protein: CASVAGNHEQYF

V gene: TRBV15
J gene: TRBJ2-1
clone size: NA
D gene: TRBD2
CDR3 DNA: TGTGCCACCAGCAGCCCGACTAGCGGGAGGAATGAGCAGTTCTTC
CDR3 protein: CATSSPTSGRNEQFF

V gene: TRBV20-1
J gene: TRBJ2-4
clone size: few
D gene: TRBD1
CDR3 DNA: TGCAGCTTAGACAGGGAGAACATTCAGTACTTC
CDR3 protein: CSLDRENIQYF